This T cell receptor beta chain was retrieved from a study of blood T cell repertoires in COVID-19. Per the original data handling: By means of reference gene primer amplification, nucleated cell counts were estimated. Sequenced by immunoSEQ multiplex PCR; TCRdb stores in-frame clones only, minus some. D and trimming come from the DNA, and the V and J calls and clone size come from that table. The sample has a few hundred thousand clones, more than 80% seen once. This clone was recorded once. V dropped 5 bases and J dropped 8 bases, with 15 bases sitting between them. The CDR3 totals 13 residues. Material: PBMCs or T cells enriched from blood (not recorded which). This chain joins TRBV12-3 or TRBV12-4 and TRBJ1-2; D possibly corresponds to TRBD1 (5 bases). The TCR originated in a man aged 18 to 29 who had recovered from COVID-19. This CDR3 reads CASSTTSGVGYTF. CDR3 DNA sequence: TGTGCCAGCAGTACAACCTCGGGGGTGGGCTACACCTTC.